This TCR beta chain was sequenced in a study of identical twins. CDR1 is SGHRS, CDR2 YFSETQ, per germline. The J segment lost 4 bases and the V segment lost 2 bases, leaving 3 bases of the junction unmatched. This CDR3 is built from 14 residues. This clonotype was seen a few times. Antigen: not known. Study-wide findings and caveats: Cord blood beta clonotypes that were abundant carried fewer insertions, and memory repertoires showed no such trend.

MiXCR was run by TCRdb on the 5' RACE reads, yielding one entry per CDR3 protein. Of 1.5 million to 2 million distinct CDR3 sequences in the sample, about 31% were seen once. The receptor's source is a newborn girl in good health. This chain links TRBV5-1 with TRBJ2-3; 8 nucleotides agree with TRBD1. The sequenced material came from cord blood. The CDR3 region is CASSLQGGPDTQYF. The CDR3, as DNA: TGCGCCAGCAGCTTACAGGGGGGACCAGATACGCAGTATTTT.